This TCR beta chain derives from a study of T cell repertoires in cytomegalovirus infection. Study-wide context: CMV infection and matching HLA type were both indicated by public TCR beta signatures. Findings and caveats of the study: Accumulated public TCR beta family frequency recognized individuals carrying CMV together with the relevant HLA. Across the ex vivo response, the dominant clonotypes were HLA-C-restricted CMV-specific TCR beta clonotypes.

The CDR3 has 16 amino acids. After removal of 1 base from V and 7 bases from J, the junction contained 8 bases not matched to a gene. Germline lookup yields CDR1 SGHTA and CDR2 FQGNSA. Ten or more counts support this clonotype. Its cognate antigen is unknown. From the reads, TCRdb called clonotypes with MiXCR, one entry per CDR3 protein. The sample yields some 390,000 distinct CDR3 sequences, over 15% seen once. Sequenced: PBMCs. This TCR was recovered from a human donor in good health (CMV status not recorded). Some clones in this sample may be carry-over from other donors' samples. This sequence joins TRBV7-2 and TRBJ2-3; TRBD2 matches 10 bases. The CDR3, as DNA: TGTGCCAGCAGCTTAGGCGGGACTAGCGTGAGTCATACGCAGTATTTT. Translating it yields CASSLGGTSVSHTQYF.